This T cell receptor beta chain was documented in a study of T cells in Graves' hyperthyroidism and ophthalmopathy (dated by TCRdb to the late 2010s). Background on the whole study: Peripheral blood samples were taken at the time of initial diagnosis, prior to any treatment. To identify TCR V-J signatures that set the groups apart, the researchers used a discovery cohort of 95 to 100 patients, made up of around 40 with Graves' ophthalmopathy and about 60 with stable Graves' hyperthyroidism. Prospective prediction of ophthalmopathy was tested in an independent validation cohort consisting of 18 hyperthyroidism patients and some 17 patients who later progressed to ophthalmopathy. For training and testing, the approximately 92 patients in the discovery cohort were randomly divided in a 7:3 ratio. Thyroid tissue and blood T-cell repertoires from more than five Graves' hyperthyroidism patients were also compared in the study. Following sampling, methimazole starting at 30 mg daily was given to hyperthyroidism patients, and high-dose intravenous methylprednisolone was given to ophthalmopathy patients. According to the paper, TCR Vbeta CDR3 sequencing was carried out on 135 peripheral blood samples, which came from around 43 ophthalmopathy, 75 or so hyperthyroidism and some 17 progressor patients.

V drops 3 bases and J drops 5 bases, leaving 25 bases in between. The CDR1 and CDR2 encoded by the germline V gene are SQVTM and ANQGSEA. The CDR3 spans 18 residues, from the cysteine through the phenylalanine. Only CDR3 DNA remains: 54 bases, in frame from the first base. This clonotype appeared many times. The antigen it recognizes is unknown. Qualities for individual bases were not recorded, and no much larger clone is one base off. Moderately to severely active disease, a Clinical Activity Score of at least 3, a NOSPECS grade of at least 4, and a duration under 3 months were present in ophthalmopathy patients. Exclusion was applied to patients with uncontrolled infections, other autoimmune diseases, pregnancy or lactation. Diagnoses were established on the basis of clinical symptoms, serum thyroxine and TRAb, thyroid ultrasound, and orbital computed tomography. Ficoll-Paque density gradient centrifugation was used to isolate PBMCs from about 10 ml of fresh peripheral blood. Total RNA was extracted using Trizol reagent, and RNA quality was assessed on an Agilent 2100 Bioanalyzer.

The TCR beta CDR3 regions were amplified from RNA transcripts. For the first round of RT-PCR on the TCR CDR3, the HTBI primer set was used together with the Qiagen OneStep RT-PCR kit. Libraries were constructed in a second round of multiplex PCR, after which size selection and purification were carried out. Paired-end sequencing of the libraries was performed with 100 bp reads on an Illumina HiSeq2000. Per the original workflow: SOAPnuke was used to process the raw data, with reads discarded if the reads contained adapters or uncalled bases, had a mean Phred below 15, or lacked an exact constant-primer or identifier match. COPE v1.2.5 was used to merge high-quality paired reads, and clonotypes were defined as unique nucleotide sequences. Clonotypes were aligned to IMGT TRBV, TRBD and TRBJ reference segments using MiTCR v1.1. The analysis included only V-J combinations with a frequency above 0.0001, which together covered around 99% of the repertoires. A TCS score was defined as the ratio of F50 (clonal expansion) to E x V (chaos), with BLOSUM62-based TCRdist applied between CDR3 peptides within each V-J. Welch's t-statistics and random forest reduced 500 to 650 V-J features to some 14, which were used in a naive Bayes classifier (R e1071). TCRdb reanalyzed the raw reads on its own, using fastp at Q25 for trimming and MiXCR for clone calling, and kept in-frame beta chains. Each entry is one CDR3 protein sequence, shown with its most common DNA and genes. The V and J calls and clone size are TCRdb's, not the authors'. This sample is represented by under 500,000 distinct CDR3 sequences; 11% to 15% of them were singletons. Together, the top ten hold approximately 27% of the sample.

What the authors observed across the whole study: Sample size was not statistically predetermined, and investigators were not blinded to group allocation. In validation, progression to ophthalmopathy was predicted by the model with more than 65% sensitivity and 72% to 85% specificity, a median of about 6.8 months before onset. Ophthalmopathy was separated from stable hyperthyroidism by a 13 V-J signature model, with 85% to 90% sensitivity and about 84% specificity obtained in cross-validation and 80%/75% obtained in testing. Blood samples also contained most of the expanded thyroid clonotypes (frequency above 0.001), which suggests that blood repertoires may reflect thyroid immune responses.

This receptor was identified in a man aged 50 or older with Graves' ophthalmopathy. The chain uses TRBV29-1 and TRBJ2-2, with TRBD2 tentatively as D gene (6 bases match). The source material was blood. The base sequence is TGCAGCGTTGACCTAGGGGTAGACCGGAGGGTTGGAACCGGGGAGCTGTTTTTT. This is translated as CSVDLGVDRRVGTGELFF.